This record covers a single T cell receptor (beta chain). This CDR3 is 14 amino acids long. V was pared by 2 bases and J by 6 bases, with 11 bases between. From germline, CDR1 is MNHEY and CDR2 SVGEGT. How the authors handled the data: Nucleated cell counts were estimated from reference gene primer amplification. Data came from immunoSEQ multiplex PCR; TCRdb stores just in-frame clones and leaves some out. V and J calls plus clone size are reproduced from that table; the DNA served to infer D and trimming. The sample contains roughly 310,000 clones, under 90% of which appear only once. One Seattle source followed patients from active infection through their disease course. The data originate from a study of blood T cell repertoires in COVID-19. Looking at the study overall: From T cells, B-cell-depleted T cells, or PBMCs came the material, which was cDNA or gDNA.

The sequence was obtained from a woman under 40 with COVID-19, enrolled during active disease. The gene calls are TRBV6-2 or TRBV6-3 and TRBJ1-5; a weak D match, TRBD1 (5 bases). The sample consisted of peripheral blood. The CDR3 DNA is TGTGCCAGCAGTTACGGCAGGGAGGGTCAGCCCCAGCATTTT. It is translated as CASSYGREGQPQHF.